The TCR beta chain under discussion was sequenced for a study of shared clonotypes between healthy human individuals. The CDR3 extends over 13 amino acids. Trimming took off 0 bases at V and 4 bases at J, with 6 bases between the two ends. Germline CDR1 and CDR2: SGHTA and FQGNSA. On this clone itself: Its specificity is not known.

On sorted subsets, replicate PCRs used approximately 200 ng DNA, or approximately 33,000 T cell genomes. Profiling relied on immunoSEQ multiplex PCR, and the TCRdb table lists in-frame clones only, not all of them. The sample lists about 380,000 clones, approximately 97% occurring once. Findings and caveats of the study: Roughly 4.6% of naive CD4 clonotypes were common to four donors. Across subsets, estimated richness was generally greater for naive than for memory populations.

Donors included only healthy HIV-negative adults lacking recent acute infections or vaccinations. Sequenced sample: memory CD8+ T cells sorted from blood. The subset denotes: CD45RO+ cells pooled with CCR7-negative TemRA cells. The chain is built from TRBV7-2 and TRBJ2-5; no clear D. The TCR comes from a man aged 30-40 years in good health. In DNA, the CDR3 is TGTGCCAGCAGCTTAGCGGCAGGAGAGACCCAGTACTTC. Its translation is CASSLAAGETQYF.